Listed below are T cell receptor beta chains from one sample, sequenced in a study of memory CD4+ T cells and cytomegalovirus serostatus. Method: immunoSEQ multiplex PCR; TCRdb's copy keeps in-frame clones and lacks some. This repertoire shows 60,000 to 70,000 clones, around 82% found once; its top ten account for 0.5% to 0.55%. Sequenced: memory CD4+ T cells from blood. These receptors were collected from an adult in good health and CMV-seronegative. Some clones in this sample may be carry-over from other donors' samples. Each CDR3 is given with its conserved first and last residue. D genes are given only for firm matches. The size entry is marked missing in some rows and otherwise reads once, few, many or a size class.

>-|TRBJ2-3|TRBV29-1|-
TGCAGCGTTGAGGAGACCGCAAGCACAGATACGCAGTATTTT
CSVEETASTDTQYF
>once|TRBJ2-1|TRBV5-1|-
TGCGCCAGCAGCTTGGACCCCTCCAATGAGCAGTTCTTC
CASSLDPSNEQFF
>-|TRBJ2-1|TRBV7-3|-
TGTGCCAGCAGCTTAACGGAGGGTCCGGGGCCTTGGAAGCAGTTCTTC
CASSLTEGPGPWKQFF
>-|TRBJ2-7|TRBV11-2|-
TGTGCCAGCAGCTCCGTCCGCGGCGGATCCTACGAGCAGTACTTC
CASSSVRGGSYEQYF
>-|TRBJ1-4|TRBV7-9|-
TGTGCCAGCAGCTCCAAGATCGGGGGGCGGAATGAAAAACTGTTTTTT
CASSSKIGGRNEKLFF
>-|TRBJ2-5|TRBV5-6|-
TGTGCCAGCAGCTTCACAGGGTCGGTGGAGACCCAGTACTTC
CASSFTGSVETQYF
>-|TRBJ2-1|TRBV7-2|-
TGTGCCAGCAGCTTTGCGTCTAGCGCAGACAATGAGCAGTTCTTC
CASSFASSADNEQFF
>few|TRBJ2-1|TRBV30|-
TGTGCCTGGCGAGGCCGTGGCTTCTACAATGAGCAGTTCTTC
CAWRGRGFYNEQFF
>-|TRBJ2-5|TRBV27|-
TGTGCCAGCAGGGACATACAAGAGACCCAGTACTTC
CASRDIQETQYF
>-|TRBJ2-7|TRBV7-9|TRBD1
TGTGCCAGCAGCCCTACAGGGGGCCTTGGGGGGCAGTACTTC
CASSPTGGLGGQYF
>few|TRBJ1-5|TRBV19|-
TGTGCCAGTAGGCGGACCTTCAATCAGCCCCAGCATTTT
CASRRTFNQPQHF
>-|TRBJ2-1|TRBV7-8|-
TGTGCCAGCAGCCTCCTAGGTGGGCCGAGTTCGAGGTGGAATGAGCAGTTCTTC
CASSLLGGPSSRWNEQFF
>few|TRBJ1-2|TRBV30|-
TGTGCCTGGAGGCAGGAGGGTAGTATGCGATACACCTTC
CAWRQEGSMRYTF
>-|TRBJ2-3|TRBV5-6|TRBD1
TGTGCCAGCAGCTTATGGACAGGGGATACGCAGTATTTT
CASSLWTGDTQYF
>-|TRBJ1-3|TRBV7-8|TRBD1
TGTGCCAGCAGCTCGACAGGGGGAGGCGGAAACACCATATATTTT
CASSSTGGGGNTIYF
>once|TRBJ2-7|TRBV7-6|-
TGTGCCAGCAGCAATACCCTACAGGGACGGAGGTCCTACGAGCAGTACTTC
CASSNTLQGRRSYEQYF
>-|TRBJ1-2|TRBV11-2|TRBD1
TGTGCCAGCAGTTATCGGACAGGGCTAAGCTATGGCTACACCTTC
CASSYRTGLSYGYTF
>-|TRBJ2-1|TRBV18|TRBD1
TGTGCCAGCTCACCACTGGGGGCAGGGGGCGATGAGCAGTTCTTC
CASSPLGAGGDEQFF
>-|TRBJ2-7|TRBV6-6|-
TGTGCCAGCAGTTCCTCTGGGGGCGTAGGGGGGGAGCAGTACTTC
CASSSSGGVGGEQYF
>-|TRBJ1-2|TRBV27|-
TGTGCCAGCAGTTTATCATCAGGGCTCTATGGCTACACCTTC
CASSLSSGLYGYTF
>-|TRBJ1-5|TRBV2|-
TGTGCCAGCAGAACAGAGGGCAATCAGCCCCAGCATTTT
CASRTEGNQPQHF
>-|TRBJ2-3|TRBV7-2|TRBD2
TGTGCCAGCAGCCGGACTAGCGGGATGAATACGCAGTATTTT
CASSRTSGMNTQYF
>-|TRBJ1-6|TRBV14|TRBD1
TGTGCCAGCGGCCAAGCCGGGACAGGGAATTCACCCCTCCACTTT
CASGQAGTGNSPLHF
>-|TRBJ2-1|TRBV10-3|-
TGTGCCATCAGTGATGAGGCCTCAGGTGAGCAGTTCTTC
CAISDEASGEQFF
>-|TRBJ2-7|TRBV2|TRBD1
TGTGCCAGCAGTGGAGGGGGCCACGAGCAGTACTTC
CASSGGGHEQYF
>-|TRBJ2-3|TRBV18|TRBD1
TGTGCCAGCTCACCGCAACTACAGGGGACAGATACGCAGTATTTT
CASSPQLQGTDTQYF
>-|TRBJ2-2|TRBV7-6|-
TGTGCCAGCAGCCCTTGGGGACATACAGGATTCCCACTCACCGGGGAGCTGTTTTTT
CASSPWGHTGFPLTGELFF
>-|TRBJ1-1|TRBV20-1|TRBD1
TGCAGTGTAACAGGGGTTGCTGAAGCTTTCTTT
CSVTGVAEAFF
>-|TRBJ2-1|TRBV4-3|TRBD2
TGCGCCAGCAGCCAAGACCCGCGGGGGGAGCAGTTCTTC
CASSQDPRGEQFF
>-|TRBJ2-1|TRBV2|TRBD2
TGTGCCAGCAGTGAAGTGGGGCGGGAGGTCTTTAATGAGCAGTTCTTC
CASSEVGREVFNEQFF
>-|TRBJ2-3|TRBV10-3|TRBD1
TGTGCCATCGCCGGGACAGGGACCACAGATACGCAGTATTTT
CAIAGTGTTDTQYF
>-|TRBJ1-1|TRBV12-5|TRBD1
TGTGCTAGTGGTTTGATGCGGACAGGGAGAGCGGCTGAAGCTTTCTTT
CASGLMRTGRAAEAFF
>-|TRBJ2-5|TRBV2|TRBD2
TGTGCCAGCAGTGGCGGGACTAGCGCAGAGACCCAGTACTTC
CASSGGTSAETQYF
>-|TRBJ2-7|TRBV5-1|-
TGCGCCAGCAGCTCCCCCGGGACACCCCTCGAGCAGTACTTC
CASSSPGTPLEQYF
>-|TRBJ1-1|TRBV7-9|-
TGTGCCAGCATCGGACAGATGAACACTGAAGCTTTCTTT
CASIGQMNTEAFF
>-|TRBJ1-1|TRBV7-2|-
TGTGCCAGCAGCTCTGGACCGGGAATGAACACTGAAGCTTTCTTT
CASSSGPGMNTEAFF
>-|TRBJ2-5|TRBV6-1|-
TGTGCCAGCATAAGGGGGTTAGGAGAGACCCAGTACTTC
CASIRGLGETQYF
>-|TRBJ1-2|TRBV7-8|TRBD1
TGTGCCAGCAGCTCGACCCGGGACAGGGGGTATGGCTACACCTTC
CASSSTRDRGYGYTF
>-|TRBJ2-6|TRBV28|-
TGTGCCAGCAGTTTTACAGGTGTTAATTCTGGGGCCAACGTCCTGACTTTC
CASSFTGVNSGANVLTF
>few|TRBJ2-7|TRBV6-6|-
TGTGCCAGCAGTTACGAGAGGAGTTACGAGCAGTACTTC
CASSYERSYEQYF
>-|TRBJ2-6|TRBV27|-
TGTGCCAGCAGCCTGCAGGGGGCCAACGTCCTGACTTTC
CASSLQGANVLTF